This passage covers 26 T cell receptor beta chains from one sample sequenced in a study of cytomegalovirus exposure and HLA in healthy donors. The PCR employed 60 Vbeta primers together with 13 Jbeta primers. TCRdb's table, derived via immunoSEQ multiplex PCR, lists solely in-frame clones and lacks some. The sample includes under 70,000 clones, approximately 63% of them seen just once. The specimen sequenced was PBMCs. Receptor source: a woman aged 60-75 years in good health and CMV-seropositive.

CDR3 in DNA: TGTGCCAGCAGTTTACCCTCTTGGGACAGGGGAGGATCACCCCTCCACTTT. Translated: CASSLPSWDRGGSPLHF. The chain recombines TRBV28 with TRBJ1-6, with TRBD1 matching 10 bases. The germline CDR1 and CDR2 sequences are MDHEN and SYDVKM. Trimming removed 2 bases from V and 10 bases from J; junction bases left unmatched: 11. The CDR3 totals 17 residues.

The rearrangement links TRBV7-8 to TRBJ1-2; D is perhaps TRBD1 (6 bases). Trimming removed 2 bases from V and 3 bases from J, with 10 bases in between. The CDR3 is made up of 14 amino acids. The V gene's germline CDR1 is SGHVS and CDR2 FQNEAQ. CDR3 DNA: TGTGCCAGCAGCTTACAGGGGAACGACTATGGCTACACCTTC. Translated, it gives CASSLQGNDYGYTF.

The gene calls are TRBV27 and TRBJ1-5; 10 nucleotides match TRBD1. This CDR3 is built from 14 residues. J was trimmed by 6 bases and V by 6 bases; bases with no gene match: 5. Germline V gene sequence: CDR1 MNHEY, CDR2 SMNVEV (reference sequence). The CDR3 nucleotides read TGTGCCAGCAGAGGACAGGGGGTGGGTCAGCCCCAGCATTTT. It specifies CASRGQGVGQPQHF.

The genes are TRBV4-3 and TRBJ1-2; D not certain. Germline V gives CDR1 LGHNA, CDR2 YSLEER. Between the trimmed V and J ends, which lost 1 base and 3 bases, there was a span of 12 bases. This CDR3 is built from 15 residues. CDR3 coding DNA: TGCGCCAGCAGCCAAGTCCGGTCCATATACTATGGCTACACCTTC. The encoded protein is CASSQVRSIYYGYTF.

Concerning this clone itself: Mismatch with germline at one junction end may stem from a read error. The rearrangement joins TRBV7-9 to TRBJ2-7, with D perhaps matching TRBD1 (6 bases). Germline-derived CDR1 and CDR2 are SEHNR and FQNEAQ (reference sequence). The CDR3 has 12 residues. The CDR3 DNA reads TGTTCCAGCAGCGTTGCAGGGACAGAGCAGTACTTC. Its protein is CSSSVAGTEQYF.

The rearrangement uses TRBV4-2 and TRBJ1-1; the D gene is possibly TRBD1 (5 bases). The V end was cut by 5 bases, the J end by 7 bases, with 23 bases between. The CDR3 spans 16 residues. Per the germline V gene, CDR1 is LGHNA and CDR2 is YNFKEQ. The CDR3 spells CASSFLQDPRTDEAFF. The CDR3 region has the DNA TGTGCCAGCAGCTTTTTACAGGATCCGAGGACCGATGAAGCTTTCTTT.

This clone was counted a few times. CDR3 nucleotides: TGTGCCAGCAGTTTCCCCGGGGTGGTCATCCTGCCCCAGTACTTC. It codes for CASSFPGVVILPQYF. This sequence joins TRBV28 and TRBJ2-5, with a tentative D call TRBD2 (5 bases). Between the trimmed V and J ends, which lost 3 bases and 9 bases, there was a span of 20 bases. The germline V gene encodes CDR1 MDHEN and CDR2 SYDVKM. The CDR3 covers 15 residues.

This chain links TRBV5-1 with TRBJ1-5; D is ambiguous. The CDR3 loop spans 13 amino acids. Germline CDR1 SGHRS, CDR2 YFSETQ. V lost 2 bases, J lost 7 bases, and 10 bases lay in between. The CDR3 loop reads CASSFGEQQPQHF. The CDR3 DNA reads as TGCGCCAGCAGCTTTGGGGAGCAGCAGCCCCAGCATTTT.

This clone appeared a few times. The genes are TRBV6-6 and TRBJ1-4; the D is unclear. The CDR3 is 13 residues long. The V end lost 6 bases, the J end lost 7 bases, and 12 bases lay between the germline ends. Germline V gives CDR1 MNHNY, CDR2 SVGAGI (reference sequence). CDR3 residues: CASRAPGFEKLFF. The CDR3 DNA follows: TGTGCCAGCAGGGCCCCGGGGTTTGAAAAACTGTTTTTT.

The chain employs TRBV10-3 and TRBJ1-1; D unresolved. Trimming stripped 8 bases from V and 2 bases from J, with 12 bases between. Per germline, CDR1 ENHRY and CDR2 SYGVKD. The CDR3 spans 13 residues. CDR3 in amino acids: CAILHSPNTEAFF. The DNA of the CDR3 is TGTGCCATCCTGCACAGCCCTAACACTGAAGCTTTCTTT.

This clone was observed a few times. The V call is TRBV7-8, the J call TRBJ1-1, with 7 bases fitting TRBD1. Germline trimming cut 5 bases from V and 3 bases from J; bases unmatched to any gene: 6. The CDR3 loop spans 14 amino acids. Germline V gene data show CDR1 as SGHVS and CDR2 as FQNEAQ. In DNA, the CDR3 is TGTGCCAGCAGCCTGGGGGACAGTTACACTGAAGCTTTCTTT. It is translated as CASSLGDSYTEAFF.

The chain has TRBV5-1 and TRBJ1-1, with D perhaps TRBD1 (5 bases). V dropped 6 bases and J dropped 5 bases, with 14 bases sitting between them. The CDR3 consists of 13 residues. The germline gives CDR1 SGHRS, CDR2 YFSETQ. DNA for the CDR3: TGCGCCAGCATGGTACAGGCGGGAACTGAAGCTTTCTTT. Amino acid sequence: CASMVQAGTEAFF.

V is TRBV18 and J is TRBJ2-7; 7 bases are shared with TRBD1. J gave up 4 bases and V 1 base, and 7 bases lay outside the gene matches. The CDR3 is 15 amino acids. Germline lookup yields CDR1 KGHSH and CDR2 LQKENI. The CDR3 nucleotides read TGTGCCAGCTCACCACAGCAGGGGGATGGGTACGAGCAGTACTTC. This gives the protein CASSPQQGDGYEQYF.

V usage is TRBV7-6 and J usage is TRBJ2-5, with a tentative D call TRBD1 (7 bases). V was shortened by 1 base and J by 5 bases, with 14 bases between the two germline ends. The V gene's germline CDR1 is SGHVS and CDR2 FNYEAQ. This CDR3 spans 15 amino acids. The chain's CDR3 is CASSLEGGGWETQYF. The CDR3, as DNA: TGTGCCAGCAGCTTAGAAGGAGGGGGCTGGGAGACCCAGTACTTC.

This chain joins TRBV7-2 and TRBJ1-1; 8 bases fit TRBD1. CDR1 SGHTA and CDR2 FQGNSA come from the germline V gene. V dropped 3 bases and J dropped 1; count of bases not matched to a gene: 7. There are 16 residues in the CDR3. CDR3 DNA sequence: TGTGCCAGCAGCTTCCATTACAGGGGGAAGAACACTGAAGCTTTCTTT. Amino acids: CASSFHYRGKNTEAFF.

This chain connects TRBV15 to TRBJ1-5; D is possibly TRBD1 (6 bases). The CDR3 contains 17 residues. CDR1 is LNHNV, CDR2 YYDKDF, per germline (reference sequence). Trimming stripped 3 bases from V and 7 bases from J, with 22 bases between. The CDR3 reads CATSRGPPGAWGQPQHF. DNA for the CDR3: TGTGCCACCAGCAGGGGCCCTCCAGGGGCTTGGGGGCAGCCCCAGCATTTT.

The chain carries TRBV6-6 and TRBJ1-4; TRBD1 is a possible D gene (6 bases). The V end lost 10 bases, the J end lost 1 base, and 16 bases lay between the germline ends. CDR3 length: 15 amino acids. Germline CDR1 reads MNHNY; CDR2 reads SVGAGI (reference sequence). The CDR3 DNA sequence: TGTGCCACCGGGGAAGGGGGGGTAACTAATGAAAAACTGTTTTTT. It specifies CATGEGGVTNEKLFF.

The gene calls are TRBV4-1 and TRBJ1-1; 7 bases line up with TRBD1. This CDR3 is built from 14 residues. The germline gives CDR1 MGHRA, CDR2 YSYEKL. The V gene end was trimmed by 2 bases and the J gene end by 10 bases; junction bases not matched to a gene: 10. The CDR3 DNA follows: TGCGCCAGCAGCCAACGGCAGGGGGGTTCGGGAGCTTTCTTT. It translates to CASSQRQGGSGAFF.

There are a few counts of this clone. The CDR3 sequence is CASSLAPGQPNEKLFF. The CDR3 region has the DNA TGTGCCAGCAGCTTGGCCCCGGGACAGCCCAATGAAAAACTGTTTTTT. This rearrangement joins TRBV5-5 to TRBJ1-4; 7 nucleotides line up with TRBD1. J gave up 5 bases and V 0 bases, and 7 bases lay outside the gene matches. Germline V gives CDR1 SGHKS, CDR2 YYEKEE (reference sequence). This CDR3 is built from 16 residues.

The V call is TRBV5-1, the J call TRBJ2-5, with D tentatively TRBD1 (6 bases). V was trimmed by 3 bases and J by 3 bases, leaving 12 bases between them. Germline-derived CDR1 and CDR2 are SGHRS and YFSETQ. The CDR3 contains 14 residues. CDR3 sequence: CASSSQGLEETQYF. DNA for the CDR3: TGCGCCAGCAGCTCACAGGGTTTGGAAGAGACCCAGTACTTC.

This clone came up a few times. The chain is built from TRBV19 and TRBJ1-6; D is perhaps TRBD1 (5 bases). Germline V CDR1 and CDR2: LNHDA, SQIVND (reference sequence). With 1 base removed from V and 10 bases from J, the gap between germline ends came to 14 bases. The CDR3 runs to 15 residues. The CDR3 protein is CASSIGGEWGSPLHF. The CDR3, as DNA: TGTGCCAGTAGTATAGGGGGGGAATGGGGATCACCCCTCCACTTT.

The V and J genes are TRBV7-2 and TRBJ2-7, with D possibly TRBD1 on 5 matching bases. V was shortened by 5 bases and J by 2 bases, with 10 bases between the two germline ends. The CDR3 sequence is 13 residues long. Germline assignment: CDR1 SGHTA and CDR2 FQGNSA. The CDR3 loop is CASSPGFPYEQYF. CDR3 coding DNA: TGTGCCAGCAGCCCAGGGTTCCCCTACGAGCAGTACTTC.

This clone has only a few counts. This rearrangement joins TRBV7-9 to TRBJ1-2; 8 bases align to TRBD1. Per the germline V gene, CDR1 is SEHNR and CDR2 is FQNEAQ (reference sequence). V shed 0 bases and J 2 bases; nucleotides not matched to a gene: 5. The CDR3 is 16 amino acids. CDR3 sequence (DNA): TGTGCCAGCAGCTTAGCGTGGGACAGGCTGAACTATGGCTACACCTTC. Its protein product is CASSLAWDRLNYGYTF.

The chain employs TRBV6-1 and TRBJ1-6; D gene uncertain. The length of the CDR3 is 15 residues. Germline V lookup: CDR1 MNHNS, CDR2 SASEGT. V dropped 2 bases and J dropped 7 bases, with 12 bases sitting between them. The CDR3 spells CASSEPLAENSPLHF. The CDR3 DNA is TGTGCCAGCAGTGAACCTTTAGCAGAAAATTCACCCCTCCACTTT.

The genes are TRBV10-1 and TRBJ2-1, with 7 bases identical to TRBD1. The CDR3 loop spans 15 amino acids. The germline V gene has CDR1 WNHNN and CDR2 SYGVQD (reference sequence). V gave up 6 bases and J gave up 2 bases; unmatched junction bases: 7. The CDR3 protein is CASSRDSRPYNEQFF. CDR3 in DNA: TGCGCCAGCAGCCGGGACAGTCGTCCCTACAATGAGCAGTTCTTC.

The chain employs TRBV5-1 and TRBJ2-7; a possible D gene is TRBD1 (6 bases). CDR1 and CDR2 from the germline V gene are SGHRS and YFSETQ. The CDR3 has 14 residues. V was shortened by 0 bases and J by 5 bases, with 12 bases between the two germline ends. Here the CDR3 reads CASSLEQGRNEQYF. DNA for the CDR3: TGCGCCAGCAGCTTGGAACAGGGACGGAACGAGCAGTACTTC.